Below are 3 T cell receptor beta chains sequenced from a single sample in a study of cytomegalovirus exposure and HLA in healthy donors. Both 60 Vbeta primers and 13 Jbeta primers went into the PCR. Sequencing used immunoSEQ multiplex PCR; TCRdb keeps in-frame clones, though not all of them. The repertoire table contains 100,000 to 150,000 clones. The specimen was PBMCs. The receptors were gathered from a man aged 30-40 years in good health and CMV-seronegative.

The chain links TRBV7-6 to TRBJ2-1; a possible D gene is TRBD2 (5 bases). CDR3 length: 15 amino acids. The germline V and J ends were trimmed by 2 bases and 5 bases, with 13 bases remaining between them. Germline lookup yields CDR1 SGHVS and CDR2 FNYEAQ. The CDR3 loop reads CASSLPYSSDNEQFF. The CDR3 nucleotides are TGTGCCAGCAGCTTACCTTATAGTAGCGACAATGAGCAGTTCTTC.

The V and J genes are TRBV2 and TRBJ2-1, with a possible D match to TRBD1 (7 bases). Germline CDR1 and CDR2: SNHLY and FYNNEI. The CDR3 has 19 residues. V gave up 2 bases and J gave up 0 bases, with 20 bases separating them. The chain's CDR3 is CASSEPRGVFGSSYNEQFF. The CDR3 region has the DNA TGTGCCAGCAGTGAACCCAGGGGGGTCTTCGGGAGCTCCTACAATGAGCAGTTCTTC. Variable domain in full (rest from reference TRBV2 and TRBJ2-1): EPEVTQTPSHQVTQMGQEVILRCVPISNHLYFYWYRQILGQKVEFLVSFYNNEISEKSEIFDDQFSVERPDGSNFTLKIRSTKLEDSAMYFCASSEPRGVFGSSYNEQFFGPGTRLTVL.

J is TRBJ1-2 and V is TRBV5-1; 8 positions match TRBD1. The CDR3 consists of 13 residues. V gave up 3 bases and J gave up 4 bases; unmatched junction bases: 2. The germline V gene has CDR1 SGHRS and CDR2 YFSETQ. The CDR3 region has the DNA TGCGCCAGCAGCTGGACAGGGATCTATGGCTACACCTTC. Translated, it gives CASSWTGIYGYTF.